This entry is about one TCR beta chain. The data are from a study of PD-L1 blockade in urothelial cancer. Study in general: Once treatment had started, blood was analyzed at 3 weeks (second dose) and again at 6 weeks.

Germline V gene data show CDR1 as WSHSY and CDR2 as SAAADI. The CDR3 spans 14 residues. V dropped 11 bases and J dropped 5; count of bases not matched to a gene: 12. Synthetically made TCR analog templates were put into each PCR as spikes. Sequencing used immunoSEQ multiplex PCR; TCRdb keeps in-frame clones, though not all of them. In the table there are under 55,000 clones, approximately 80% of which are singletons. The study collected 1 to 8 samples per patient, pretreatment and on-treatment. J is TRBJ2-5 and V is TRBV10-2; 9 bases align to TRBD2. Sequencing was performed on PBMCs, taken around atezolizumab (anti-PD-L1) treatment. This clonotype was obtained from a man aged 35-49 years with urothelial cancer. Written as DNA, the CDR3 is TGCGCCGCGGGAGCGGGAGGAGGTCGGGAGACCCAGTACTTC. This codes for CAAGAGGGRETQYF.